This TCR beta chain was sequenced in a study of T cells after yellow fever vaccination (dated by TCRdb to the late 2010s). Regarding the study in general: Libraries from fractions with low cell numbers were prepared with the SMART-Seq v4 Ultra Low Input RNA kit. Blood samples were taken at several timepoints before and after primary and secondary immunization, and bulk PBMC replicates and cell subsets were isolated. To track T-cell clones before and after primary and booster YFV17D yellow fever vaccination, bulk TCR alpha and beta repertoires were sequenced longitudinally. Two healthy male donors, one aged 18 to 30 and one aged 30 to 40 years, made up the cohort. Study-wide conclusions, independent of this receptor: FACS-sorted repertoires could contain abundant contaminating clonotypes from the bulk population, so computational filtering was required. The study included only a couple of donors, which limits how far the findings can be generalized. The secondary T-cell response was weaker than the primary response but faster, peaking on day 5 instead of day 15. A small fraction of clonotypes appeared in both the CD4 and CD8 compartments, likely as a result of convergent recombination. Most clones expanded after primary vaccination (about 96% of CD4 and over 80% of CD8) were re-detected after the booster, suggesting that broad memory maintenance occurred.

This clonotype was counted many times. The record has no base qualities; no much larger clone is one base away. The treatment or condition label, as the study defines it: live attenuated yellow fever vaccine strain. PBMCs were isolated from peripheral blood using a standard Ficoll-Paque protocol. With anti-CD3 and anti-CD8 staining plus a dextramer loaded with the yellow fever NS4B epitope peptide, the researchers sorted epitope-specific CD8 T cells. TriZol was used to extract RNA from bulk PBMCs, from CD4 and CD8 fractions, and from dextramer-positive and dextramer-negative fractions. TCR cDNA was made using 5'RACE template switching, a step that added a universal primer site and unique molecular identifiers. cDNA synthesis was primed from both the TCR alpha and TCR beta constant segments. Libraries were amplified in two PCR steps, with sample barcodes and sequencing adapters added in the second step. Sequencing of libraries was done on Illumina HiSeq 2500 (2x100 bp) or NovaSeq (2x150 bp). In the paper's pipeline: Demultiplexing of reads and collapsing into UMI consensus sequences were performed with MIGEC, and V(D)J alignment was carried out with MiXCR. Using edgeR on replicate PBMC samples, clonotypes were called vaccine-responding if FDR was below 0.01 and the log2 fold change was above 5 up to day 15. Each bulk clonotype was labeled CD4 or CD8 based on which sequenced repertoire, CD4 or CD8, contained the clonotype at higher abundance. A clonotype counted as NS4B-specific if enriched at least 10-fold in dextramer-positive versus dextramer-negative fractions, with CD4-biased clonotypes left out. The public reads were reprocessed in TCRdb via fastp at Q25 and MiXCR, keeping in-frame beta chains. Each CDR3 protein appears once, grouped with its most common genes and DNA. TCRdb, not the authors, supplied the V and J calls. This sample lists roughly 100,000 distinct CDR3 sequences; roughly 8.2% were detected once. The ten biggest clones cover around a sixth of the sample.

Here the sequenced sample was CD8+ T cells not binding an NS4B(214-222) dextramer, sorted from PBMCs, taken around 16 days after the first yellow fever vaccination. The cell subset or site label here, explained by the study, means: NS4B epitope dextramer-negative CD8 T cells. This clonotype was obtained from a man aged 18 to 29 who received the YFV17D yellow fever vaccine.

In nucleotide form, the sequence is TGCGCCAGCAGCCAAGAAAGGGAGGGTGAGCAGTTCTTC. The translation is CASSQEREGEQFF. The rearranged chain carries TRBV4-1 and TRBJ2-1, and 7 junction bases match TRBD2. The CDR3 measures 13 amino acids from cysteine to phenylalanine. The DNA shown is the 39-base CDR3, in frame from base 1. Per the germline V gene, MGHRA is the CDR1 and YSYEKL is the CDR2. V is pruned by 0 bases and J by 9 bases, leaving 2 bases of the junction without a gene match.